The 2 T cell receptor beta chains presented below share a single source sample, sequenced in a study of blood T cell repertoires in COVID-19. The repertoire was sequenced with immunoSEQ multiplex PCR; TCRdb's copy has only in-frame clones and lacks some. Of 130,000 to 150,000 clones listed, around 81% are singletons. Material: peripheral blood. The receptors originated from a man between 60 and 70 years old with active or convalescent COVID-19.

This chain links TRBV5-5 with TRBJ1-6, with 8 nucleotides matching TRBD1. Unmatched junction bases numbered 12, after V lost 5 bases and J lost 14 bases. Germline CDR1 SGHKS, CDR2 YYEKEE (reference sequence). The CDR3 extends over 14 amino acids. The CDR3 DNA is TGTGCCAGCAGTCCGACAGGGGAGTTGGGGGCCCTCCACTTT. Its translation is CASSPTGELGALHF.

The rearrangement links TRBV2 to TRBJ2-5; 10 bases align to TRBD2. Trimming cost V 3 bases and J 3 bases; bases outside gene matches: 7. The germline CDR1 and CDR2 sequences are SNHLY and FYNNEI. The CDR3 has 16 residues. In DNA, the CDR3 is TGTGCCAGCAGTGAGTTTAGCGGGAGGTTCAAAGAGACCCAGTACTTC. The encoded protein is CASSEFSGRFKETQYF.